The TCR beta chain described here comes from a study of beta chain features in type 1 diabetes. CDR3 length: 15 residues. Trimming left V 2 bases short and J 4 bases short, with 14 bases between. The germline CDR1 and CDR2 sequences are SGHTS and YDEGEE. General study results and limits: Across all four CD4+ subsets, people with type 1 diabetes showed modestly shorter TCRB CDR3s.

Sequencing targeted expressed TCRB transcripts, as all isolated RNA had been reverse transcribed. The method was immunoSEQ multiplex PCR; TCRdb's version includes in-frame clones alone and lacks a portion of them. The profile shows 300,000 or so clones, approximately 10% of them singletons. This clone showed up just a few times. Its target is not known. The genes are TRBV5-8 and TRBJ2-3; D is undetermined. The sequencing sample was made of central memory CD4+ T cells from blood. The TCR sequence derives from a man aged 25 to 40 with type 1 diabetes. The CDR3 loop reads CASSFPYSRSDTQYF. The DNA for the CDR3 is TGTGCCAGCAGCTTTCCCTATAGTCGGTCAGATACGCAGTATTTT. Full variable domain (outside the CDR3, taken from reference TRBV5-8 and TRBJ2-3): EAGVTQSPTHLIKTRGQQATLRCSPISGHTSVYWYQQALGLGLQFLLWYDEGEERNRGNFPPRFSGRQFPNYSSELNVNALELEDSALYLCASSFPYSRSDTQYFGPGTRLTVL.